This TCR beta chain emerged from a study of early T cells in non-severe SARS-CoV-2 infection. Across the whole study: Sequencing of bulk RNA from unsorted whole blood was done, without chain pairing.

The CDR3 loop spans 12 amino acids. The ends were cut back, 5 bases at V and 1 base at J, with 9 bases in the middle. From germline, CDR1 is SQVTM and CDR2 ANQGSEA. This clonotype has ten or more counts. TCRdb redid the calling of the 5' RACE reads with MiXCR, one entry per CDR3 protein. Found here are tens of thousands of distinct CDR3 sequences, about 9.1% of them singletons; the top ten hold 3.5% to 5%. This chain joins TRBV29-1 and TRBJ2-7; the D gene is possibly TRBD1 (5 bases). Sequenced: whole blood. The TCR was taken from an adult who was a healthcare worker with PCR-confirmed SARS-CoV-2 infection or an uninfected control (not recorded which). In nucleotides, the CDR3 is TGCAGCGTTACTGGACAATCCTACGAGCAGTACTTC. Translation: CSVTGQSYEQYF.